Below, 32 T cell receptor beta chains from the same sample are listed, as sequenced in a study of T cells after yellow fever vaccination. TCRdb recomputed calls from the 5' RACE reads with MiXCR, one row per CDR3 protein. The sample holds almost 600,000 distinct CDR3 sequences; approximately 13% are singletons and the top ten take about 14%. Sequenced material: PBMCs, taken on the day of the yellow fever booster vaccination. Receptor source: a man between 25 and 39 years old who received the YFV17D yellow fever vaccine.

The gene calls are TRBV3-1 and TRBJ2-3, with 7 bases lining up with TRBD1. V was pared by 3 bases and J by 10 bases, with 7 bases of the junction left unmatched. CDR1 LGHDT and CDR2 YNNKEL come from the germline V gene (reference sequence). This CDR3 region has 13 residues. The CDR3 loop is CASSQRQGGPQYF. CDR3 coding DNA: TGTGCCAGCAGCCAGAGACAGGGCGGTCCGCAGTATTTT.

The genes are TRBV5-5 and TRBJ2-1; D gene ambiguous. The CDR3 has 14 amino acids. V lost 4 bases, J lost 6 bases, and 14 bases lay in between. Germline CDR1 is SGHKS and CDR2 is YYEKEE (reference sequence). The CDR3 DNA reads as TGTGCCAGCAGCAAACCGGAGAGATCCAATGAGCAGTTCTTC. It specifies CASSKPERSNEQFF.

DNA for the CDR3: TGTGCCAGCAGTTACCCCCTTAGCGGGAGGGCCGGGGAGCTGTTTTTT. Residues: CASSYPLSGRAGELFF. The chain employs TRBV28 and TRBJ2-2; 11 positions match TRBD2. This CDR3 spans 16 amino acids. Losses at the gene ends were 4 bases for V and 6 bases for J; bases not matched to a gene: 7. Looked up from germline, CDR1 is MDHEN and CDR2 is SYDVKM.

This sequence joins TRBV27 and TRBJ1-5; 10 nucleotides line up with TRBD1. From germline, CDR1 is MNHEY and CDR2 SMNVEV (reference sequence). CDR3 length: 15 residues. With 5 bases clipped from V and 3 bases from J, the junction kept 4 bases outside the gene matches. The CDR3 spells CASSQDRGFNQPQHF. CDR3 sequence (DNA): TGTGCCAGCAGTCAGGACAGGGGGTTCAATCAGCCCCAGCATTTT.

This clonotype was counted many times. The V and J genes are TRBV4-3 and TRBJ2-3; 11 bases are a match to TRBD2. Per germline, CDR1 LGHNA and CDR2 YSLEER. The ends lost 3 bases at V and 7 bases at J; junction bases unmatched: 9. The CDR3 spans 16 residues. The chain's CDR3 is CASSQDTSGSVNTQYF. As DNA, the CDR3 is TGCGCCAGCAGCCAGGATACTAGCGGGAGTGTTAATACGCAGTATTTT.

In this sample, this clonotype turned up a few times. The V gene is TRBV6-1, the J gene TRBJ2-1; 13 positions match TRBD2. Unmatched junction bases numbered 13, after V lost 5 bases and J lost 12 bases. The CDR3 sequence is 16 residues long. Germline CDR1 reads MNHNS; CDR2 reads SASEGT. CDR3 sequence (DNA): TGTGCCAGCAGTAAAACTCCCAGGACTAGCGGGGGCGGGCAGTTCTTC. As protein: CASSKTPRTSGGGQFF.

V gene TRBV15 combines with J gene TRBJ2-2; D is unresolved. V lost 3 bases, J lost 5 bases, and 10 bases lay in between. The CDR3 consists of 14 residues. Germline CDR1 is LNHNV and CDR2 is YYDKDF (reference sequence). The CDR3 sequence: CATSRNGITGELFF. The CDR3 nucleotides are TGTGCCACCAGCAGGAATGGGATTACCGGGGAGCTGTTTTTT.

This clonotype was found a few times. The chain couples TRBV5-1 to TRBJ1-1; D is unresolved. Germline assignment: CDR1 SGHRS and CDR2 YFSETQ. The CDR3 runs to 14 residues. Trimming took 0 bases from V and 1 from J, leaving 7 bases between them. CDR3 sequence: CASSLVQENTEAFF. For the CDR3, the DNA is TGCGCCAGCAGCTTGGTCCAGGAGAACACTGAAGCTTTCTTT.

As concerns this clonotype: This may arise from a read error, as a much more abundant clone is one base away. V gene TRBV7-9 combines with J gene TRBJ2-5; the D is unclear. Germline values: CDR1 SEHNR, CDR2 FQNEAQ (reference sequence). The CDR3 runs to 14 residues. The chain's CDR3 is CASSSPWRQETPYF. The CDR3 DNA follows: TGTGCCAGCAGCTCACCGTGGCGCCAAGAGACCCCGTACTTC.

J is TRBJ2-1 and V is TRBV29-1; D gene ambiguous. This CDR3 comprises 12 residues. CDR1 is SQVTM, CDR2 ANQGSEA, per germline. The ends were cut back, 6 bases at V and 4 bases at J, with 10 bases in the middle. The DNA of the CDR3 is TGCAGCGTCCTCGTAGGTTACAATGAGCAGTTCTTC. Its protein is CSVLVGYNEQFF.

In this sample, this clonotype turned up many times. The rearrangement links TRBV6-5 to TRBJ2-2; possible D gene TRBD2, 5 bases. From germline, CDR1 is MNHEY and CDR2 SVGAGI. The CDR3 totals 16 residues. The germline V and J ends were trimmed by 3 bases and 0 bases, with 11 bases remaining between them. The CDR3 nucleotides are TGTGCCAGCAGTTATGAATCTAGCTCGAACACCGGGGAGCTGTTTTTT. The encoded protein is CASSYESSSNTGELFF.

This clonotype showed up just a few times. The chain links TRBV7-9 to TRBJ2-2, with D uncertain. The germline V and J ends were trimmed by 4 bases and 4 bases, with 13 bases remaining between them. The CDR3 covers 15 residues. CDR1 is SEHNR and CDR2 is FQNEAQ in the germline V gene (reference sequence). CDR3 region: CASSYRALSTGELFF. As DNA, the CDR3 is TGTGCCAGCAGCTACCGGGCCCTCAGCACCGGGGAGCTGTTTTTT. Based on the CDR3 plus reference TRBV7-9 and TRBJ2-2, the full variable domain is DTGVSQNPRHKITKRGQNVTFRCDPISEHNRLYWYRQTLGQGPEFLTYFQNEAQLEKSRLLSDRFSAERPKGSFSTLEIQRTEQGDSAMYLCASSYRALSTGELFFGEGSRLTVL.

The chain uses TRBV15 and TRBJ1-2, with 7 bases fitting TRBD1. In germline, CDR1 is LNHNV, CDR2 YYDKDF (reference sequence). This CDR3 is built from 14 residues. Unmatched junction bases numbered 4, after V lost 1 base and J lost 5 bases. The CDR3 is CATSRVPGGYGYTF. CDR3 DNA: TGTGCCACCAGCAGAGTCCCAGGGGGGTATGGCTACACCTTC.

The V call is TRBV4-2, the J call TRBJ2-3, with D possibly being TRBD1 or TRBD2 (6 bases each). The CDR3 runs 15 residues. Per the germline V gene, CDR1 is LGHNA and CDR2 is YNFKEQ. V was shortened by 2 bases and J by 4 bases, with 13 bases between the two germline ends. The CDR3 sequence: CASSQSGYRADTQYF. CDR3 DNA: TGTGCCAGCAGCCAAAGCGGGTACAGGGCAGATACGCAGTATTTT.

This clonotype has only a few counts. V usage is TRBV29-1 and J usage is TRBJ2-1; D remains ambiguous. The germline CDR1 and CDR2 sequences are SQVTM and ANQGSEA. The V end lost 0 bases, the J end lost 9 bases, and 12 bases lay between the germline ends. CDR3 length: 13 residues. The CDR3 sequence is CSVEDRPPSEQFF. The CDR3 region has the DNA TGCAGCGTTGAAGACCGCCCCCCCAGTGAGCAGTTCTTC.

Concerning this clonotype: One end of the junction is discordant with germline, which a read error may explain. The chain carries TRBV28 and TRBJ2-7; D remains ambiguous. The CDR3 runs 12 residues. Germline values: CDR1 MDHEN, CDR2 SYDVKM. The CDR3 here is CASSLWGAQVHF. CDR3 coding DNA: TGTGCCAGCAGTTTATGGGGCGCCCAAGTGCACTTC.

The rearrangement links TRBV6-1 to TRBJ1-4; 9 bases match TRBD1. Trimming cost V 6 bases and J 6 bases; bases outside gene matches: 5. The CDR3 has 14 residues. Germline V gene lookup returns CDR1 MNHNS and CDR2 SASEGT. This CDR3 is CASSSDRGHEKLFF. The CDR3 bases are TGTGCCAGCAGCTCGGACAGGGGCCATGAAAAACTGTTTTTT.

The CDR3 nucleotides read TGTGCCAGCAGCTTATCGGGGGGCGCGGGCGGGGAGCTGTTTTTT. It specifies CASSLSGGAGGELFF. The genes are TRBV7-8 and TRBJ2-2; D is perhaps TRBD2 (7 bases). Germline loops: CDR1 SGHVS, CDR2 FQNEAQ. Trimming shortened V by 2 bases and J by 7 bases, and 14 bases separated the two germline ends. CDR3 length: 15 residues.

V gene TRBV5-1 combines with J gene TRBJ2-7, with 12 bases matching TRBD1. Germline V lookup: CDR1 SGHRS, CDR2 YFSETQ. This CDR3 has 17 amino acids. The J segment lost 0 bases and the V segment lost 4 bases, leaving 8 bases of the junction unmatched. This CDR3 is CASSPGGQGASSYEQYF. CDR3 DNA: TGCGCCAGCAGCCCGGGGGGACAGGGGGCATCCTCCTACGAGCAGTACTTC.

This clonotype was picked up a small number of times. The V gene is TRBV25-1, the J gene TRBJ2-3, with D possibly matching TRBD1 (6 bases). With 9 bases removed from V and 3 bases from J, the gap between germline ends came to 10 bases. The CDR3 contains 12 residues. Germline assignment: CDR1 MGHDK and CDR2 SYGVNS. CDR3 sequence reads: CASRTATDTQYF. Written as DNA, the CDR3 is TGTGCCAGTAGGACAGCTACAGATACGCAGTATTTT.

This clonotype turned up a few times. The chain uses TRBV5-1 and TRBJ1-4, with D possibly matching TRBD1 (5 bases). CDR3 length: 15 amino acids. Trimming removed 1 base from V and 8 bases from J, with 15 bases in between. Per the germline V gene, CDR1 is SGHRS and CDR2 is YFSETQ. CDR3 coding DNA: TGCGCCAGCAGCTTGAGCGGGAACCGGGGCGAAAAACTGTTTTTT. As protein: CASSLSGNRGEKLFF.

As DNA, the CDR3 is TGCAGCGTTTGGGGTATCGGGAGGGTCGGATCCTACGAGCAGTACTTC. Translated: CSVWGIGRVGSYEQYF. V gene TRBV29-1 combines with J gene TRBJ2-7; TRBD2 matches 8 bases. The germline gives CDR1 SQVTM, CDR2 ANQGSEA. J was trimmed by 1 base and V by 5 bases; bases with no gene match: 13. The CDR3 totals 16 residues.

This clonotype was seen once. Here the CDR3 DNA reads TGTGCCAGCAGCTTACTTGAGGGTTCTGAAGCTTTCTTT. Encoded protein: CASSLLEGSEAFF. The rearrangement joins TRBV11-1 to TRBJ1-1; no definite D call. The germline V and J ends were trimmed by 2 bases and 6 bases, with 10 bases remaining between them. Germline assignment: CDR1 SGHAT and CDR2 FQDESV (reference sequence). This CDR3 has 13 amino acids.

The rearrangement links TRBV19 to TRBJ2-7, with TRBD1 matching over 10 bases. The CDR3 loop spans 17 amino acids. J lost 7 bases, V lost 5 bases, and 17 bases had no gene match. CDR1 is LNHDA and CDR2 is SQIVND in the germline V gene (reference sequence). Written as DNA, the CDR3 is TGTGCCAGTAGTCCCGACCTCTCCGGGACAGGGGTCGGGGAGCAGTACTTC. Protein: CASSPDLSGTGVGEQYF.

The chain couples TRBV5-1 to TRBJ2-3; TRBD2 matches 7 bases. With 5 bases clipped from V and 1 base from J, the junction kept 10 bases outside the gene matches. Germline V CDR1 and CDR2: SGHRS, YFSETQ. The CDR3 runs to 16 residues. The CDR3 coding sequence is TGCGCCAGCAGTTCCGAACCTAGCGGAGGCACAGATACGCAGTATTTT. Residues: CASSSEPSGGTDTQYF.

This clonotype was seen a few times. The chain recombines TRBV7-9 with TRBJ1-1; D not certain. This CDR3 comprises 11 residues. Germline V gene data show CDR1 as SEHNR and CDR2 as FQNEAQ (reference sequence). The CDR3, as DNA: TGTGCGGTGGTCTGGGGCACTGAAGCTTTCTTT. Translating it yields CAVVWGTEAFF.

The J gene is TRBJ2-7, the V gene TRBV9; D is perhaps TRBD2 (6 bases). The V end lost 8 bases, the J end lost 3 bases, and 24 bases lay between the germline ends. The CDR3 runs 16 residues. Germline lookup yields CDR1 SGDLS and CDR2 YYNGEE. Here the CDR3 reads CASSLSTGAGGYEQYF. CDR3 nucleotide sequence: TGTGCCAGTAGCCTATCAACGGGAGCGGGTGGCTACGAGCAGTACTTC.

Ten or more counts support this clonotype. The chain employs TRBV5-1 and TRBJ2-7, with unresolved D. Germline values: CDR1 SGHRS, CDR2 YFSETQ. The CDR3 loop spans 14 amino acids. V was trimmed by 0 bases and J by 5 bases, leaving 12 bases between them. The CDR3 DNA reads as TGCGCCAGCAGCTTGGACCGCGCAGAGCACGAGCAGTACTTC. Its protein is CASSLDRAEHEQYF.

This clonotype was seen repeatedly, ten times or more. The chain recombines TRBV28 with TRBJ1-5; no firm D call. Germline CDR1 is MDHEN and CDR2 is SYDVKM. The CDR3 loop spans 16 amino acids. The ends were cut back, 7 bases at V and 6 bases at J, with 22 bases in the middle. For the CDR3, the DNA is TGTGCCAGCAACCCGGACGCCCATAGCGGGAGTCAGCCCCAGCATTTT. Translating it yields CASNPDAHSGSQPQHF. Drawing the rest from reference TRBV28 and TRBJ1-5, the complete variable domain is DVKVTQSSRYLVKRTGEKVFLECVQDMDHENMFWYRQDPGLGLRLIYFSYDVKMKEKGDIPEGYSVSREKKERFSLILESASTNQTSMYLCASNPDAHSGSQPQHFGDGTRLSIL.

This clonotype has a count of ten or more. The rearrangement joins TRBV20-1 to TRBJ2-3; weak D call: TRBD2 (5 bases). Trimming pared 0 bases from V and 1 base from J, leaving 11 bases between. This CDR3 is built from 15 residues. CDR1 is DFQATT, CDR2 SNEGSKA, per germline (reference sequence). In DNA form, the CDR3 reads TGCAGTGCTAGAGATCCCTGGGGAGGCACAGATACGCAGTATTTT. Translation gives CSARDPWGGTDTQYF.

In nucleotides, the CDR3 is TGCAGTTTTGGTTCAACTGGTTCCTACGAGCAGTACTTC. As protein: CSFGSTGSYEQYF. The chain links TRBV20-1 to TRBJ2-7; no firm D call. CDR1 and CDR2 from the germline V gene are DFQATT and SNEGSKA (reference sequence). Trimming removed 8 bases at V and 1 base at J, with 15 bases between. The CDR3 loop spans 13 amino acids.

V is TRBV28 and J is TRBJ1-5; no clear D. V was clipped by 8 bases and J by 1 base, with 15 bases between them. CDR3 size: 15 residues. Germline V CDR1 and CDR2: MDHEN, SYDVKM. The CDR3 DNA sequence: TGTGCCAGCCGGTTCGAGGGCGGGAGCAATCAGCCCCAGCATTTT. Amino acids: CASRFEGGSNQPQHF.